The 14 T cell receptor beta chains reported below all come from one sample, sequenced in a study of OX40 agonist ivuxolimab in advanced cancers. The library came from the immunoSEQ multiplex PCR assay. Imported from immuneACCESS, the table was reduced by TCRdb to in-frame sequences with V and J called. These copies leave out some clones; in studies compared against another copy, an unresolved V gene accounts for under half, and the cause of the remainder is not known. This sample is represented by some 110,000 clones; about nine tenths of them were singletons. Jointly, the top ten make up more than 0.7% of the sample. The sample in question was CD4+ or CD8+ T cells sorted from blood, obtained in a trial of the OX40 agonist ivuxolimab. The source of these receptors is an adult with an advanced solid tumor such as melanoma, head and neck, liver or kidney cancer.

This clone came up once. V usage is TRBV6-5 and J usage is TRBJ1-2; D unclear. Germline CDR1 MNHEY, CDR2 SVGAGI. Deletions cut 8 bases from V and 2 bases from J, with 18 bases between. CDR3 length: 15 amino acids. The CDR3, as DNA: TGTGCCAGCGCGGGGAGGGTCTTTACCAACTATGGCTACACCTTC. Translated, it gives CASAGRVFTNYGYTF.

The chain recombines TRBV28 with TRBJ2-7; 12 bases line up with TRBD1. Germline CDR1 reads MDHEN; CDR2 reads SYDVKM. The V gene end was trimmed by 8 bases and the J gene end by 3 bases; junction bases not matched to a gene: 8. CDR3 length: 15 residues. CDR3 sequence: CASSGQGATLYEQYF. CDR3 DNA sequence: TGTGCCAGCTCGGGACAGGGGGCCACTCTCTACGAGCAGTACTTC. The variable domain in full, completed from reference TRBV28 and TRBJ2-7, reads DVKVTQSSRYLVKRTGEKVFLECVQDMDHENMFWYRQDPGLGLRLIYFSYDVKMKEKGDIPEGYSVSREKKERFSLILESASTNQTSMYLCASSGQGATLYEQYFGPGTRLTVT.

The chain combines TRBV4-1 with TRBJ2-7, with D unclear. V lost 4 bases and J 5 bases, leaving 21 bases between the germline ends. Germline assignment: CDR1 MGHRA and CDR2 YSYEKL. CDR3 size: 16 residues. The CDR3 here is CASSRWPDLMTDEQYF. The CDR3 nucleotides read TGCGCCAGCAGCCGGTGGCCGGACCTCATGACCGACGAGCAGTACTTC.

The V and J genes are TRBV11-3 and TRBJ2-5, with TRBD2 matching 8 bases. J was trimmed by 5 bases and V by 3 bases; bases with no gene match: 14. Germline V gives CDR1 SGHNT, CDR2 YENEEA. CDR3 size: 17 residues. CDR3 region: CASSFKPVLAEGETQYF. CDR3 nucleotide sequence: TGTGCCAGCAGCTTCAAACCTGTACTAGCGGAGGGGGAGACCCAGTACTTC.

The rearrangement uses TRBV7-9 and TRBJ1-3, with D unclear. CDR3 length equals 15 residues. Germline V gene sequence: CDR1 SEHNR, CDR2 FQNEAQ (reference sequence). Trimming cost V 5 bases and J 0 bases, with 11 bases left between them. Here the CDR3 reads CASSPGSSSGNTIYF. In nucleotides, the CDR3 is TGTGCCAGCAGCCCCGGATCAAGCTCTGGAAACACCATATATTTT.

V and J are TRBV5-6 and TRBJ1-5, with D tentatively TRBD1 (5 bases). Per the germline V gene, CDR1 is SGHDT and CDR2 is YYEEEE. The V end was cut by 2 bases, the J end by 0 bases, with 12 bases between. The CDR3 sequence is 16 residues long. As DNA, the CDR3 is TGTGCCAGCAGCTTATCCGGGACCTATAGCAATCAGCCCCAGCATTTT. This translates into CASSLSGTYSNQPQHF.

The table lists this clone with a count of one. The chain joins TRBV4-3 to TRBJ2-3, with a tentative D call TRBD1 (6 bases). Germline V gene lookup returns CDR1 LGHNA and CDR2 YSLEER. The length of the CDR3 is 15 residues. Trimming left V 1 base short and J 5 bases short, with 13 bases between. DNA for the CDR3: TGCGCCAGCAGCCAAGGTAGAACAGGGCGAGATACGCAGTATTTT. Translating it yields CASSQGRTGRDTQYF.

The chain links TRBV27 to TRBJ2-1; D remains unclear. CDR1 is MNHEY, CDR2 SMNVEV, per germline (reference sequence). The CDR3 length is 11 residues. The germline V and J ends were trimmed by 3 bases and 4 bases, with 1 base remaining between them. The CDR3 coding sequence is TGTGCCAGCAGTTTTTACAATGAGCAGTTCTTC. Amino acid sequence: CASSFYNEQFF.

CDR3 sequence (DNA): TGTGCCAGCAGCGCGGGGGCAGGGTACGGCTACACCTTC. Translation gives CASSAGAGYGYTF. The chain uses TRBV7-2 and TRBJ1-2; D perhaps matches TRBD1 (6 bases). This CDR3 has 13 residues. Germline V lookup: CDR1 SGHTA, CDR2 FQGNSA. Trimming cost V 5 bases and J 8 bases, with 15 bases left between them.

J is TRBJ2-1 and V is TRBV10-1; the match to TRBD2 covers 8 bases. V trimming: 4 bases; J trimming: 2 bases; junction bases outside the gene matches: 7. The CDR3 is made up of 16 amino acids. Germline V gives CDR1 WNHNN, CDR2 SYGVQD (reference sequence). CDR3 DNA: TGCGCCAGCAGTGGGGTTAGCGGGGACCCCTACAATGAGCAGTTCTTC. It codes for CASSGVSGDPYNEQFF.

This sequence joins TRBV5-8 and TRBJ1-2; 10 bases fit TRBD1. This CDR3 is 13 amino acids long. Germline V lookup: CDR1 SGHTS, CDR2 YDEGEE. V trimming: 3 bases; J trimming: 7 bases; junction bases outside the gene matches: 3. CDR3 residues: CASSSGTGVGYTF. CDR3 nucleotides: TGTGCCAGCAGCTCCGGGACAGGGGTTGGCTACACCTTC.

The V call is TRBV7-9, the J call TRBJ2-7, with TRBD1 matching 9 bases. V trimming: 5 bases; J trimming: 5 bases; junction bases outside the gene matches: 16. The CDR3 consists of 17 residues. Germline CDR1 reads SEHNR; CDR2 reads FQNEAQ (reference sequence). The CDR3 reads CASSAKAYRGLLDEQYF. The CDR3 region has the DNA TGTGCCAGCAGCGCCAAGGCCTACAGGGGGCTGTTGGACGAGCAGTACTTC.

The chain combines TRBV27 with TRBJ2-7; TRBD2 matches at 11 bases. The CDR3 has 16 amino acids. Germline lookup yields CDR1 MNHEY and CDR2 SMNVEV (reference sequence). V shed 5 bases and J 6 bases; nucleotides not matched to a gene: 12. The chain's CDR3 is CASSTRLAGKVGEQYF. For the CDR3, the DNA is TGTGCCAGCAGTACACGACTAGCGGGAAAAGTGGGCGAGCAGTACTTC.

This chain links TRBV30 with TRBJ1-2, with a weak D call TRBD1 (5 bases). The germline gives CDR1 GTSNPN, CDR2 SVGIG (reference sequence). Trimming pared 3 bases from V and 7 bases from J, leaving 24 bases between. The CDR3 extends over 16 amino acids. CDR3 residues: CAWRTNQAGLWIGYTF. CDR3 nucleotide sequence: TGTGCCTGGAGGACGAATCAAGCAGGGCTATGGATTGGCTACACCTTC.